What follows are 12 T cell receptor beta chains derived from one specimen sequenced in a study of Graves' ophthalmopathy and Graves' hyperthyroidism. Amplified material comprised TCR beta CDR3 regions derived from RNA transcripts. HTBI-primed first-round RT-PCR preceded second-round multiplex PCR. TCRdb re-derived calls from the multiplex PCR reads in MiXCR, one entry per CDR3 protein. The sample shows over a million distinct CDR3 sequences, about 38% of them seen only once. The sequenced material came from peripheral blood or thyroid tissue (not recorded which). Receptors were obtained from an adult man with Graves' hyperthyroidism.

The DNA of the CDR3 is TGTGCCAGTTTCGCCGGGACAGTGAATCCACCCCTCCACTTT. Translated: CASFAGTVNPPLHF. The chain couples TRBV19 to TRBJ1-6, with TRBD1 matching 7 bases. The CDR3 consists of 14 residues. From germline, CDR1 is LNHDA and CDR2 SQIVND (reference sequence). The V and J ends lost 8 bases and 11 bases, in that order; junction bases with no gene match: 12.

Regarding this clonotype: A read error may explain this, as a much larger clone is one base away. The CDR3 is CANSVAGDSSSPLHF. The CDR3 nucleotides are TGTGCCAACAGCGTAGCCGGGGATAGCAGTTCACCCCTCCACTTT. The chain uses TRBV9 and TRBJ1-6; D gene ambiguous. The CDR3 is made up of 15 amino acids. Germline CDR1 and CDR2: SGDLS and YYNGEE.

V usage is TRBV7-9 and J usage is TRBJ2-7; D possibly corresponds to TRBD2 (6 bases). Germline loops: CDR1 SEHNR, CDR2 FQNEAQ (reference sequence). The V end was cut by 5 bases, the J end by 2 bases, with 16 bases between. The CDR3 is 15 residues long. The CDR3: CASSPRTNGTYEQYF. The CDR3 DNA follows: TGTGCCAGCAGCCCAAGGACTAACGGAACCTACGAGCAGTACTTC.

This clonotype has just a few counts. The chain employs TRBV5-1 and TRBJ2-7; D not certain. The CDR3 consists of 12 residues. Trimming left V 0 bases short and J 5 bases short, with 6 bases between. Germline V lookup: CDR1 SGHRS, CDR2 YFSETQ. The CDR3 DNA follows: TGCGCCAGCAGCTTGGTCTCGAACGAGCAGTACTTC. This sequence encodes CASSLVSNEQYF. Supplemented by reference TRBV5-1 and TRBJ2-7, the full variable domain reads KAGVTQTPRYLIKTRGQQVTLSCSPISGHRSVSWYQQTPGQGLQFLFEYFSETQRNKGNFPGRFSGRQFSNSRSEMNVSTLELGDSALYLCASSLVSNEQYFGPGTRLTVT.

The chain couples TRBV29-1 to TRBJ2-5; D possibly corresponds to TRBD2 (6 bases). Germline CDR1 and CDR2: SQVTM and ANQGSEA. The CDR3 runs 15 residues. V lost 0 bases and J lost 5, with 16 bases in between. DNA for the CDR3: TGCAGCGTTGAAGAATATCCGGGGGAAGGCGAGACCCAGTACTTC. Its protein product is CSVEEYPGEGETQYF.

The CDR3 protein is CASSSWDGANYGYTF. The CDR3 DNA is TGTGCCAGCAGTTCATGGGACGGCGCTAACTATGGCTACACCTTC. This rearrangement joins TRBV12-3 or TRBV12-4 to TRBJ1-2, with D possibly being TRBD1 (5 bases). V was shortened by 4 bases and J by 0 bases, with 12 bases between the two germline ends. The CDR3 contains 15 residues.

Details on this clonotype: The junction does not match germline at one end; this may be a read error. The chain is built from TRBV19 and TRBJ2-2; D gene unclear. Germline values: CDR1 LNHDA, CDR2 SQIVND (reference sequence). The CDR3 contains 8 residues. CDR3 residues: CASSRQAF. In DNA, the CDR3 is TGTGCCAGTAGTAGGCAGGCCTTT. The full variable domain, in which reference TRBV19 and TRBJ2-2 provide the parts outside the CDR3, is DGGITQSPKYLFRKEGQNVTLSCEQNLNHDAMYWYRQDPGQGLRLIYYSQIVNDFQKGDIAEGYSVSREKKESFPLTVTSAQKNPTAFYLCASSRQAFGEGSRLTVL.

Only a few counts were recorded for this clonotype. This sequence may be a read error, since a much larger clone differs from it by one base. The chain recombines TRBV2 with TRBJ1-5; no firm D call. There are 13 residues in the CDR3. From germline, CDR1 is SNHLY and CDR2 FYNNEI. V lost 2 bases to trimming and J lost 7 bases, with 9 bases between them. Written as DNA, the CDR3 is TGTGCCAGCAGTGAATCGTTGTGGCAGCCCCAGCATTTT. As protein: CASSESLWQPQHF. The whole variable domain, remainder taken from reference TRBV2 and TRBJ1-5, is EPEVTQTPSHQVTQMGQEVILRCVPISNHLYFYWYRQILGQKVEFLVSFYNNEISEKSEIFDDQFSVERPDGSNFTLKIRSTKLEDSAMYFCASSESLWQPQHFGDGTRLSIL.

This clonotype occurred a few times. V is TRBV10-2 and J is TRBJ1-2; no reliable D call. Germline CDR1 is WSHSY and CDR2 is SAAADI. There are 12 residues in the CDR3. Trimming stripped 6 bases from V and 8 bases from J, with 13 bases between. For the CDR3, the DNA is TGCGCCAGCAGGGCCAGCCCATGGGGCTACACCTTC. It translates to CASRASPWGYTF.

This clonotype has ten or more counts. The chain recombines TRBV7-8 with TRBJ1-1, with D possibly being TRBD1 (6 bases). The germline V gene encodes CDR1 SGHVS and CDR2 FQNEAQ. V was shortened by 1 base and J by 6 bases, with 12 bases between the two germline ends. This CDR3 has 14 amino acids. CDR3 sequence reads: CASSLVGGAAEAFF. The CDR3 DNA reads as TGTGCCAGCAGCTTAGTAGGGGGGGCCGCTGAAGCTTTCTTT. The full variable domain, rest sourced from reference TRBV7-8 and TRBJ1-1, is GAGVSQSPRYKVAKRGQDVALRCDPISGHVSLFWYQQALGQGPEFLTYFQNEAQLDKSGLPSDRFFAERPEGSVSTLKIQRTQQEDSAVYLCASSLVGGAAEAFFGQGTRLTVV.

To note about this clonotype: A read error may account for a junction end that differs from germline. V and J are TRBV6-5 and TRBJ1-1, with 8 bases fitting TRBD1. This CDR3 region has 15 residues. The germline gives CDR1 MNHEY, CDR2 SVGAGI. The CDR3, as DNA: TGTGCCGGCAGTTCGAAAGCAACAGGGGGCACTGAAGCTTTCTTT. Translating gives CAGSSKATGGTEAFF.

This clonotype was seen repeatedly, ten times or more. The chain employs TRBV19 and TRBJ2-2; D gene unclear. This CDR3 has 13 amino acids. CDR1 is LNHDA and CDR2 is SQIVND in the germline V gene (reference sequence). V was trimmed by 3 bases and J by 5 bases, leaving 7 bases between them. The CDR3 region is CASSISWTGELFF. The CDR3 bases are TGTGCCAGTAGTATTAGCTGGACCGGGGAGCTGTTTTTT.